This note documents a single TCR beta chain sequence. The antigen remains unidentified. Germline V lookup: CDR1 LGHDT, CDR2 YNNKEL (reference sequence). Germline trimming cut 4 bases from V and 7 bases from J; bases unmatched to any gene: 9. The CDR3 contains 14 residues. A J-beta primer mix and a sample-barcoded 5' primer were used in a second PCR of roughly 6 to 11 cycles. Paired-end reads containing CDR3 totaled no fewer than 2.5 million for each sample. Each CDR3 protein gets one entry after TCRdb re-called the 5' RACE reads with MiXCR. The sample includes about a million distinct CDR3 sequences, 51% of them seen just once. Around 10 milliliters of peripheral blood were drawn from each donor. The data were obtained in a study of blood T cells in healthy people across ages. Study-wide results and caveats: Diversity estimates drawn from one million T cells were deemed underestimates. More naive CD4+ cells and higher diversity were found in long-lived than in aged donors.

This sequence originates from a woman in her sixties in good health. J is TRBJ2-7 and V is TRBV3-1, with 8 bases aligning to TRBD1. Sequenced sample: blood. The CDR3: CASSRSGGMGEQYF. The CDR3 nucleotides read TGTGCCAGCAGCCGTTCAGGGGGCATGGGAGAGCAGTACTTC.